Many counts were recorded for the clone carrying this T cell receptor (beta chain). Its antigen remains unidentified. This sample was included in a study of naive and memory T cell subsets. Germline CDR1 is MRHNA and CDR2 is SNTAGT. There are 13 residues in the CDR3. Study-wide findings and caveats: There was no ground truth to check naive and memory subset results. A few larger clonotypes appeared in naive repertoires, especially CD8, possibly memory cells re-expressing CD45RA. TCR counts from RNA may reflect activation-linked expression changes. Over 90% of naive TCR sequences appeared only once after error correction, unlike memory subsets.

Two oligonucleotides, mixed equimolar, formed the beta constant-region primer covering TRBC1 and TRBC2. The ligated cDNA underwent four PCR rounds using SP2 and nested alpha and beta constant-region primers. TCRdb recomputed calls from the UMI-ligation and nested PCR reads with MiXCR, one row per CDR3 protein. The sample contains over 90,000 distinct CDR3 sequences, 11% of which appear only once. This receptor was identified in a human donor in good health. The chain combines TRBV6-4 with TRBJ2-5; perhaps TRBD2 as D (5 bases). Sample: naive CD4+ T cells from blood. The CDR3, as DNA: TGTGCTCAAGCCGCGGGCCTCCAAGAGACCCAGTACTTC. Residues: CAQAAGLQETQYF.